These 2 T cell receptor beta chains were sequenced from one sample in a study of shared clonotypes between healthy human individuals. Profiling relied on immunoSEQ multiplex PCR, and the TCRdb table lists in-frame clones only, not all of them. The profile shows about 480,000 clones, approximately 85% of them singletons. The material sequenced was PBMCs. The receptors stem from a woman aged 35 to 49 in good health. Some clones in this sample may be carry-over from other donors' samples.

This chain joins TRBV7-9 and TRBJ1-5, with a possible D match to TRBD1 (6 bases). The CDR3 totals 17 residues. V was clipped by 1 base and J by 7 bases, with 20 bases between them. Germline V CDR1 and CDR2: SEHNR, FQNEAQ (reference sequence). In DNA, the CDR3 is TGTGCCAGCAGCTTAGTCCGCTTCGGGGGCTCAGGGCAGCCCCAGCATTTT. It yields the protein CASSLVRFGGSGQPQHF.

CDR3 coding DNA: TGTGCCAGCACCGTGGGGGAGAACACTGAAGCTTTCTTT. Residues: CASTVGENTEAFF. The V gene is TRBV6-5, the J gene TRBJ1-1, with a weak D call TRBD1 (5 bases). CDR1 and CDR2 (germline): MNHEY, SVGAGI. With 7 bases removed from V and 1 base from J, the gap between germline ends came to 10 bases. The CDR3 contains 13 residues.